These T cell receptor beta chains were read from a single sample in a study of T cell changes during pregnancy in multiple sclerosis. Here immunoSEQ multiplex PCR was the method, and the copy in TCRdb shows in-frame clones only, minus some. The sample has 30,000 to 45,000 clones, over 80% seen once; the top ten hold roughly 29%. Source: CD8+ T cells from peripheral blood mononuclear cells, taken before pregnancy. The receptor set was obtained from a female donor with multiple sclerosis, enrolled in a pregnancy study. The CDR3 runs from the conserved cysteine through the conserved F or W. The order of the fields is D gene, J gene, clone size, V gene, CDR3 protein, CDR3 DNA. D genes are given only for firm matches. Rows give clone size only sometimes, using once, few, many, or a class for an expanded clone.

D: TRBD1
J: TRBJ1-4
size: NA
V: TRBV28
CDR3: CASSSRTGNDEKLFF
DNA: TGTGCCAGCAGTTCTCGGACAGGGAACGATGAAAAACTGTTTTTT

D: NA
J: TRBJ2-7
size: NA
V: TRBV30
CDR3: CAWSSGRYEQYF
DNA: TGTGCCTGGAGTTCAGGCAGGTATGAGCAGTACTTC

D: NA
J: TRBJ1-5
size: once
V: TRBV4-2
CDR3: CASSQDQGLPNRGNQPQHF
DNA: TGTGCCAGCAGCCAAGATCAGGGACTTCCGAATCGCGGCAATCAGCCCCAGCATTTT

D: NA
J: TRBJ2-3
size: NA
V: TRBV4-1
CDR3: CASSQDRLPADTQYF
DNA: TGCGCCAGCAGCCAAGACCGTCTTCCGGCAGATACGCAGTATTTT

D: TRBD2
J: TRBJ2-1
size: NA
V: TRBV7-6
CDR3: CASSLRGERGVLNEQFF
DNA: TGTGCCAGCAGCTTACGCGGCGAGCGGGGCGTCCTCAATGAGCAGTTCTTC

D: TRBD1
J: TRBJ2-7
size: NA
V: TRBV10-3
CDR3: CAISADRVDPYEQYF
DNA: TGTGCCATCAGCGCGGACAGGGTGGACCCCTACGAGCAGTACTTC

D: TRBD1
J: TRBJ1-3
size: NA
V: TRBV29-1
CDR3: CSVEWGRDRGLSSGNTIYF
DNA: TGCAGCGTTGAGTGGGGCCGGGACAGGGGCTTAAGCTCTGGAAACACCATATATTTT

D: NA
J: TRBJ1-1
size: NA
V: TRBV5-5
CDR3: CASSLARGVTEAFF
DNA: TGTGCCAGCAGCTTGGCACGGGGGGTTACTGAAGCTTTCTTT

D: NA
J: TRBJ2-7
size: NA
V: TRBV4-1
CDR3: CASSQQAGSGYEQYF
DNA: TGCGCCAGCAGCCAACAGGCGGGATCCGGCTACGAGCAGTACTTC

D: NA
J: TRBJ2-5
size: NA
V: TRBV2
CDR3: CASKGFGETQYF
DNA: TGTGCCAGCAAGGGGTTTGGAGAGACCCAGTACTTC

D: NA
J: TRBJ1-3
size: NA
V: TRBV28
CDR3: CASSLRRVAGNTIYF
DNA: TGTGCCAGCAGTTTACGCAGGGTGGCGGGAAACACCATATATTTT

D: NA
J: TRBJ2-1
size: NA
V: TRBV7-9
CDR3: CASSLVPRDANSYNEQFF
DNA: TGTGCCAGCAGCTTAGTTCCCAGGGATGCGAACTCCTACAATGAGCAGTTCTTC

D: NA
J: TRBJ1-5
size: NA
V: TRBV27
CDR3: CASSDRYNQPQHF
DNA: TGTGCCAGCAGCGACAGGTATAATCAGCCCCAGCATTTT

D: NA
J: TRBJ2-3
size: NA
V: TRBV2
CDR3: CASSPLASTDTQYF
DNA: TGTGCCAGCAGCCCACTTGCGAGCACAGATACGCAGTATTTT

D: TRBD1
J: TRBJ1-2
size: NA
V: TRBV5-1
CDR3: CASSQDRGHYGYTF
DNA: TGCGCCAGCAGCCAGGACAGGGGGCACTATGGCTACACCTTC

D: NA
J: TRBJ1-3
size: NA
V: TRBV5-4
CDR3: CASSLAQGTLSGNTIYF
DNA: TGTGCCAGCAGCTTGGCTCAGGGAACCCTCTCTGGAAACACCATATATTTT

D: NA
J: TRBJ1-2
size: once
V: TRBV5-1
CDR3: CASSNAGENTF
DNA: TGCGCCAGCAGCAACGCGGGGGAAAACACCTTC

D: TRBD1
J: TRBJ2-7
size: NA
V: TRBV28
CDR3: CASSRWTGPYEQYF
DNA: TGTGCCAGCAGCCGATGGACAGGGCCCTACGAGCAGTACTTC

D: NA
J: TRBJ2-5
size: NA
V: TRBV7-9
CDR3: CASSSVPPETQYF
DNA: TGTGCCAGCAGCTCAGTCCCGCCAGAGACCCAGTACTTC

D: TRBD2
J: TRBJ2-7
size: NA
V: TRBV4-1
CDR3: CASSQEHGGARYEQYF
DNA: TGCGCCAGCAGCCAAGAGCACGGGGGGGCCAGGTACGAGCAGTACTTC

D: TRBD1
J: TRBJ1-2
size: NA
V: TRBV7-8
CDR3: CAIFLGAGGSNYGYTF
DNA: TGTGCCATCTTCCTAGGGGCAGGGGGCAGTAACTATGGCTACACCTTC

D: NA
J: TRBJ1-1
size: once
V: TRBV10-3
CDR3: CAISETYRDEAFF
DNA: TGTGCCATCAGTGAGACTTACAGGGACGAAGCTTTCTTT

D: TRBD2
J: TRBJ2-5
size: NA
V: TRBV7-6
CDR3: CASSPTGGGLNFETQYF
DNA: TGTGCCAGCAGCCCTACCGGCGGGGGGCTTAACTTCGAGACCCAGTACTTC

D: TRBD2
J: TRBJ2-1
size: NA
V: TRBV30
CDR3: CAWSRLAGAYNEQFF
DNA: TGTGCCTGGAGTCGCTTAGCGGGGGCTTACAATGAGCAGTTCTTC

D: NA
J: TRBJ2-1
size: NA
V: TRBV28
CDR3: CASSFRSAHNEQFF
DNA: TGTGCCAGCAGTTTTCGTAGCGCACACAATGAGCAGTTCTTC

D: NA
J: TRBJ2-2
size: once
V: TRBV5-1
CDR3: CASSPGHPNTGELFF
DNA: TGCGCCAGCAGTCCGGGACATCCGAACACCGGGGAGCTGTTTTTT

D: TRBD1
J: TRBJ1-5
size: NA
V: TRBV4-1
CDR3: CASSQEGTGSQPQHF
DNA: TGCGCCAGCAGCCAAGAAGGGACAGGGAGTCAGCCCCAGCATTTT

D: TRBD1
J: TRBJ1-1
size: NA
V: TRBV9
CDR3: CASSGGTVNTEAFF
DNA: TGTGCCAGCAGCGGAGGGACAGTGAACACTGAAGCTTTCTTT

D: TRBD2
J: TRBJ2-1
size: NA
V: TRBV7-9
CDR3: CASSSGLRGTSDYNEQFF
DNA: TGTGCCAGCAGCTCTGGACTCAGGGGGACTAGCGACTACAATGAGCAGTTCTTC

D: NA
J: TRBJ1-4
size: NA
V: TRBV27
CDR3: CASSFLNPGNEKLFF
DNA: TGTGCCAGCAGTTTTCTAAATCCAGGGAATGAAAAACTGTTTTTT

D: NA
J: TRBJ1-3
size: few
V: TRBV4-1
CDR3: CASSQGENSGNTIYF
DNA: TGCGCCAGCAGCCAAGGCGAAAACTCTGGAAACACCATATATTTT

D: NA
J: TRBJ2-7
size: once
V: TRBV28
CDR3: CASSYAYEQYF
DNA: TGTGCCAGCAGCTACGCGTACGAGCAGTACTTC

D: NA
J: TRBJ2-7
size: NA
V: TRBV13
CDR3: CASSLGDSSYEQYF
DNA: TGTGCCAGCAGCTTAGGCGACAGCTCCTACGAGCAGTACTTC

D: NA
J: TRBJ1-3
size: NA
V: TRBV11-2
CDR3: CASSQARGGNTIYF
DNA: TGTGCCAGCAGCCAAGCAAGGGGTGGAAACACCATATATTTT

D: TRBD1
J: TRBJ1-2
size: once
V: TRBV2
CDR3: CASPGTGVNGYTF
DNA: TGTGCCAGCCCCGGGACAGGGGTGAATGGCTACACCTTC

D: TRBD1
J: TRBJ1-2
size: NA
V: TRBV15
CDR3: CATSKTGQDGYTF
DNA: TGTGCCACCAGCAAGACAGGGCAGGATGGCTACACCTTC

D: TRBD1
J: TRBJ2-1
size: NA
V: TRBV28
CDR3: CASSLGQGSYNEQFF
DNA: TGTGCCAGCAGTCTAGGACAGGGCTCCTACAATGAGCAGTTCTTC

D: NA
J: TRBJ2-7
size: few
V: TRBV4-1
CDR3: CASSQAVGRAVDEQYF
DNA: TGCGCCAGCAGCCAAGCTGTCGGGAGAGCGGTTGACGAGCAGTACTTC

D: NA
J: TRBJ1-2
size: NA
V: TRBV6-6
CDR3: CASSLRQGSRGYTF
DNA: TGTGCCAGCAGTTTGCGGCAGGGGAGTAGAGGCTACACCTTC

D: TRBD2
J: TRBJ2-1
size: NA
V: TRBV28
CDR3: CASSTLAGGDPGNEQFF
DNA: TGTGCCAGCAGCACTCTAGCGGGAGGGGATCCTGGCAATGAGCAGTTCTTC

D: TRBD2
J: TRBJ2-7
size: once
V: TRBV5-4
CDR3: CASSLGLAGPSYEQYF
DNA: TGTGCCAGCAGCCTGGGACTAGCGGGACCATCCTACGAGCAGTACTTC

D: NA
J: TRBJ2-1
size: NA
V: TRBV9
CDR3: CASSVEDWDEQFF
DNA: TGTGCCAGCAGCGTAGAAGACTGGGATGAGCAGTTCTTC

D: TRBD1
J: TRBJ1-6
size: NA
V: TRBV9
CDR3: CASSVAPDRTNSPLHF
DNA: TGTGCCAGCAGCGTAGCACCGGACAGGACTAATTCACCCCTCCACTTT

D: TRBD1
J: TRBJ1-1
size: NA
V: TRBV11-3
CDR3: CASSLRGTGGSGTEAFF
DNA: TGTGCCAGCAGCTTACGGGGGACAGGGGGCAGCGGCACTGAAGCTTTCTTT

D: NA
J: TRBJ2-2
size: NA
V: TRBV19
CDR3: CASSIVGARGELFF
DNA: TGTGCCAGTAGTATTGTAGGGGCAAGGGGGGAGCTGTTTTTT

D: NA
J: TRBJ1-5
size: NA
V: TRBV18
CDR3: CASSLWQGKNQPQHF
DNA: TGTGCCAGCTCACTCTGGCAGGGGAAGAATCAGCCCCAGCATTTT

D: NA
J: TRBJ2-3
size: NA
V: TRBV4-2
CDR3: CASSQASEIDTQYF
DNA: TGTGCCAGCAGCCAGGCCTCGGAGATAGATACGCAGTATTTT

D: TRBD2
J: TRBJ2-3
size: NA
V: TRBV6-4
CDR3: CASRKLAGSTDTQYF
DNA: TGTGCCAGCAGGAAACTAGCGGGCAGCACAGATACGCAGTATTTT

D: NA
J: TRBJ2-3
size: NA
V: TRBV5-1
CDR3: CASSGGTAPADTQYF
DNA: TGCGCCAGCAGCGGGGGGACCGCCCCCGCAGATACGCAGTATTTT

D: NA
J: TRBJ1-1
size: NA
V: TRBV27
CDR3: CASITGTMNTEAFF
DNA: TGTGCCAGCATTACAGGGACCATGAACACTGAAGCTTTCTTT

D: TRBD1
J: TRBJ2-7
size: NA
V: TRBV9
CDR3: CASSVGDSSSYEQYF
DNA: TGTGCCAGCAGCGTAGGGGACAGCAGCTCCTACGAGCAGTACTTC

D: NA
J: TRBJ2-7
size: NA
V: TRBV4-1
CDR3: CASSQDTGAPYEQYF
DNA: TGCGCCAGCAGCCAAGATACAGGAGCTCCCTACGAGCAGTACTTC